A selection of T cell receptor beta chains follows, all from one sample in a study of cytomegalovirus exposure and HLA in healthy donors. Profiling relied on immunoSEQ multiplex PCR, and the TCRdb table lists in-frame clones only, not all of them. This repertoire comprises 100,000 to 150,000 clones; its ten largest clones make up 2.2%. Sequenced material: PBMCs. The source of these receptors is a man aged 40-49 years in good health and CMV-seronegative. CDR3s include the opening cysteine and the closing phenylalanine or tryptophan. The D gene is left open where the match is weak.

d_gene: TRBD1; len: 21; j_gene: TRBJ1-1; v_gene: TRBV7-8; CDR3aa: CASRLMSRDRGQKGMNTEAFF; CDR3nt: TGTGCCAGCAGACTTATGAGCCGGGACAGGGGGCAAAAGGGAATGAACACTGAAGCTTTCTTT
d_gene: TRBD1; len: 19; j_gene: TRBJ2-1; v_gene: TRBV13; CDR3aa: CASSLEARDRGQKNNEQFF; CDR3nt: TGTGCCAGCAGCTTAGAGGCCCGGGACAGGGGGCAAAAAAACAATGAGCAGTTCTTC
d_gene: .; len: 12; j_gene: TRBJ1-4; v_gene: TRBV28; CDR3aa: CASSRQQISMFF; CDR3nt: TGTGCCAGCAGTCGACAACAGATTTCTATGTTTTTT
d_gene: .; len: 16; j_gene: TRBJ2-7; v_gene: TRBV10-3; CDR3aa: CAISESLGGNIYEQYF; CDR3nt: TGTGCCATCAGTGAGTCGCTCGGGGGTAATATCTACGAGCAGTACTTC
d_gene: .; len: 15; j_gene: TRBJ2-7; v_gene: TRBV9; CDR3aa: CASSVDPLMSLEQYF; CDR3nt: TGTGCCAGCAGCGTTGATCCCCTGATGAGTCTCGAGCAGTACTTC
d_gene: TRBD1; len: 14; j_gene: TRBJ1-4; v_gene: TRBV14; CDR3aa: CASSHWDREAKLFF; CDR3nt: TGTGCCAGCAGCCACTGGGACAGGGAGGCAAAACTGTTTTTT
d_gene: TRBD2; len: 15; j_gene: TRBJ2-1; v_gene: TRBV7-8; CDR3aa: CASSPSGGAYNEQFF; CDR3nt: TGTGCCAGCAGCCCTAGCGGGGGAGCCTACAATGAGCAGTTCTTC
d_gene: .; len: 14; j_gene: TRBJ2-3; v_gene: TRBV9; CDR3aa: CASSHGTSTDTQYF; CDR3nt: TGTGCCAGCAGCCACGGGACTAGCACAGATACGCAGTATTTT
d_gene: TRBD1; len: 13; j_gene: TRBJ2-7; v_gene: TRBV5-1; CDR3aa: CASRPGQSYEQYF; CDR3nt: TGCGCCAGCAGACCGGGACAGTCCTACGAGCAGTACTTC
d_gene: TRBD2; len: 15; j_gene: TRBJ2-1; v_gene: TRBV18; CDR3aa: CASSALAATYNEQFF; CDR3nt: TGTGCCAGCTCTGCCCTAGCGGCAACCTACAATGAGCAGTTCTTC
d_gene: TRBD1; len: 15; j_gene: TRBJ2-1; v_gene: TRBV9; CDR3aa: CASSPRDRDYNEQFF; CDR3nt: TGTGCCAGCAGCCCCCGGGACAGGGACTACAATGAGCAGTTCTTC
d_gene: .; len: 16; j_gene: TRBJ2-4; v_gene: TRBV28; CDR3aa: CASSSMGLVAKNIQYF; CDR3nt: TGTGCCAGCAGCTCGATGGGGCTTGTAGCCAAAAACATTCAGTACTTC
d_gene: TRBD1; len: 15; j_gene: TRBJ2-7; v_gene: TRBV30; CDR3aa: CAWRPSRTGHYEQYF; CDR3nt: TGTGCCTGGCGCCCCAGTCGGACAGGCCACTACGAGCAGTACTTC
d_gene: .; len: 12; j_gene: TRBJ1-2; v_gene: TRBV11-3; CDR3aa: CASSLTEYGYTF; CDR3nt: TGTGCCAGCAGCTTAACGGAGTATGGCTACACCTTC
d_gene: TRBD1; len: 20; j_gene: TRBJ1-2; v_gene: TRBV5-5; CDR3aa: CASSSLNPGQRIVYNYGYTF; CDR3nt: TGTGCCAGCAGCTCCCTAAATCCGGGACAGCGCATCGTTTACAACTATGGCTACACCTTC
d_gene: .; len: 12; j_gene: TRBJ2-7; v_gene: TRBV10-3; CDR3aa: CAITDSAGEQYF; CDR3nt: TGTGCCATTACGGACTCTGCGGGCGAGCAGTACTTC
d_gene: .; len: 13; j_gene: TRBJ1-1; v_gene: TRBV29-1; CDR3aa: CSVAGQLYTEAFF; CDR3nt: TGCAGCGTCGCGGGTCAGCTATACACTGAAGCTTTCTTT
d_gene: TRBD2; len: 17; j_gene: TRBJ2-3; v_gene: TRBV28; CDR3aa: CASSTLRVAGDADTQYF; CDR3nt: TGTGCCAGTAGCACCCTGAGGGTAGCGGGAGATGCAGATACGCAGTATTTT
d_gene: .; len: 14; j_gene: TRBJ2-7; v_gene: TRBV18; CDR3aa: CASSPPEGGYEQYF; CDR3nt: TGTGCCAGCTCACCACCAGAGGGCGGCTACGAGCAGTACTTC
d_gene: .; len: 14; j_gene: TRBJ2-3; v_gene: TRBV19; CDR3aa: CASKRGLSTDTQYF; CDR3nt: TGTGCCAGTAAGAGGGGGTTGAGCACAGATACGCAGTATTTT
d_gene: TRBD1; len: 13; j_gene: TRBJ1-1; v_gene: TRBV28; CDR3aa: CASLQGARTEAFF; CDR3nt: TGTGCCAGCTTGCAGGGGGCGCGCACTGAAGCTTTCTTT
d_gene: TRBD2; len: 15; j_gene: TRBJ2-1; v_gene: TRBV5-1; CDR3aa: CASSLEASGSNEQFF; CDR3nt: TGCGCCAGCAGCTTGGAGGCTAGCGGGAGCAATGAGCAGTTCTTC
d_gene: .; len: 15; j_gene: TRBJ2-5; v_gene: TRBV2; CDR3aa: CASSVTRVLQETQYF; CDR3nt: TGTGCCAGCAGCGTGACGCGGGTGCTCCAAGAGACCCAGTACTTC
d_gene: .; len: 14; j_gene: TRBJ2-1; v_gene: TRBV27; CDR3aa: CASTLSHRPGSWVF; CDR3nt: TGTGCCAGCACCCTTTCCCACAGACCGGGGAGCTGGGTCTTC
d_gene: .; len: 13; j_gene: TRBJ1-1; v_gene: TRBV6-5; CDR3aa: CASTQGGNTEAFF; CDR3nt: TGTGCCAGCACCCAGGGCGGCAACACTGAAGCTTTCTTT
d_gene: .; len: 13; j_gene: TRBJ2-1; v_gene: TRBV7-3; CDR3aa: CASSASAGNEQFF; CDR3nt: TGTGCCAGCAGCGCGTCCGCGGGCAATGAGCAGTTCTTC
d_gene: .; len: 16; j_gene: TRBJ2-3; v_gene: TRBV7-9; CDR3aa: CASSADIKGNIDTQYF; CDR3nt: TGTGCCAGCAGCGCAGACATTAAGGGGAACATAGATACGCAGTATTTT
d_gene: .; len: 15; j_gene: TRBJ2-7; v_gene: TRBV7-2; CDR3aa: CASSPNVGVYYEQYF; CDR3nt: TGTGCCAGCAGCCCGAACGTCGGAGTATACTACGAGCAGTACTTC
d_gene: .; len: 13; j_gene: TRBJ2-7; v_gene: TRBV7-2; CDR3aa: CASSRPRLGEQYF; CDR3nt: TGTGCCAGCAGCCGCCCCAGGTTGGGCGAGCAGTACTTC
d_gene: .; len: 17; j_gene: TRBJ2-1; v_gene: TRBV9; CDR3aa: CASNYGAGPNSYNEQFF; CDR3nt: TGTGCCAGCAACTATGGGGCGGGGCCCAACTCCTACAATGAGCAGTTCTTC
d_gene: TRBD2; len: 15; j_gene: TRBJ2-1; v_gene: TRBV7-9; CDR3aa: CASSYEGLADLRQFF; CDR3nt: TGTGCCAGCAGCTATGAGGGACTAGCGGATCTTCGGCAGTTCTTC
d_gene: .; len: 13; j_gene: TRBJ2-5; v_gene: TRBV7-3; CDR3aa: CASSLTREETQYF; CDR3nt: TGTGCCAGCAGCTTAACCCGGGAAGAGACCCAGTACTTC
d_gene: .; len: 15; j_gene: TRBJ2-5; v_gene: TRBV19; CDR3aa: CASGVAVKGIETQYF; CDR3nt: TGTGCCAGTGGGGTAGCGGTCAAGGGGATAGAGACCCAGTACTTC
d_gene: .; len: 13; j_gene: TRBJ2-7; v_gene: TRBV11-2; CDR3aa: CASSSPPRGEQYF; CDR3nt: TGTGCCAGCAGCTCCCCTCCCAGGGGCGAGCAGTACTTC
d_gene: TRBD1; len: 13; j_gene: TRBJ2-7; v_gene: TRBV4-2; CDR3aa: CASRGQSSYEQYF; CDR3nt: TGTGCCAGCAGGGGACAGAGCTCCTACGAGCAGTACTTC
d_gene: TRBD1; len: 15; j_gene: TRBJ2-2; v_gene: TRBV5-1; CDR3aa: CASSFGTGNTGELFF; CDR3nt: TGCGCCAGCAGCTTTGGGACAGGGAACACCGGGGAGCTGTTTTTT
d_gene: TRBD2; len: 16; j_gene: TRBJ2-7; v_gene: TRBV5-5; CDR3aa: CASSAGLAGPSYEQYF; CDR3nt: TGTGCCAGCAGCGCGGGACTAGCGGGCCCCTCCTACGAGCAGTACTTC